This T cell receptor beta chain was retrieved from a study of PD-L1 blockade in urothelial cancer. In the study overall: Most of the 29 patients were men who had bladder-origin urothelial cancer. Blood analysis was done at 3 weeks (second dose) and 6 weeks after treatment began.

Notes on this clone: No antigen is known for it.

Time point reported: peripheral blood 6 weeks after treatment start. Study-wide points: Pretreatment clonality of the blood TCR repertoire below the median was predictive of superior survival. It was durable-benefit patients whose tumor-associated blood clones expanded more at 3 weeks.

The germline V and J ends were trimmed by 6 bases and 0 bases, with 18 bases remaining between them. This CDR3 contains 17 residues. CDR1 and CDR2 from the germline V gene are MGHRA and YSYEKL. Libraries were prepared by immunoSEQ multiplex PCR; TCRdb keeps only in-frame clonotypes and omits some of them. The table lists 100,000 to 150,000 clones, roughly 86% of them singletons. This rearrangement joins TRBV4-1 to TRBJ2-1; D gene uncertain. The sequence came from a man between 45 and 60 years old with urothelial cancer. Sequences were derived from PBMCs, sampled around atezolizumab (anti-PD-L1) treatment. CDR3 loop: CASSLRGTSSSYNEQFF. DNA for the CDR3: TGCGCCAGCAGTCTCCGAGGTACGTCGAGCTCCTACAATGAGCAGTTCTTC.